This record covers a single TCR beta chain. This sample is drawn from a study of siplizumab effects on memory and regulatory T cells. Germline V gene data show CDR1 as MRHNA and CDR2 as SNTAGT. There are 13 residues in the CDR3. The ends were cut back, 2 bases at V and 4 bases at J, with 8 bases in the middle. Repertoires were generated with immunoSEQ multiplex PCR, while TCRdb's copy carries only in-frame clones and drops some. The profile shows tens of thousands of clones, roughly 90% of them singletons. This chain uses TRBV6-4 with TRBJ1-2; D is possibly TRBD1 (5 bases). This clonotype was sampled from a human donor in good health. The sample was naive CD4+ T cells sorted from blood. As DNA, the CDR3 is TGTGCCAGCAGTGACACAGGTTCCTATGGCTACACCTTC. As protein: CASSDTGSYGYTF.